The present T cell receptor (beta chain) was sequenced within a study of OX40 agonist ivuxolimab in advanced cancers. At the level of the whole study: The costimulatory receptor OX40 (CD134) was targeted by ivuxolimab, a fully human IgG2 agonistic monoclonal antibody. Intravenous ivuxolimab was administered to patients every 2 weeks at six dose levels: 0.01, 0.1, 0.3, 1.5, 3 and 10 mg/kg. Of the approximately 50 dose-escalation patients, hepatocellular carcinoma was present in approximately 20, melanoma in roughly 15, renal cell carcinoma in 9 and head and neck cancer in 9. The dose-escalation cohort was roughly 80% male with a mean age of approximately 59 years, ranging from roughly 23 to 80. Prior anti-PD-1, anti-PD-L1 or anti-CTLA-4 therapy was permitted, and checkpoint inhibitors had been received by about two fifths of dose-escalation patients. Partial responses occurred in three dose-escalation patients, of whom one had hepatocellular carcinoma and two had cutaneous melanoma. Peripheral TCRbeta sequencing was intended to test whether TCR sequence diversity was altered and clonal T-cell expansion was caused by ivuxolimab. The monotherapy dose-escalation portion (N of about 52 patients) of the phase I ivuxolimab trial is reported in the paper. Results the study describes overall, beyond this receptor: Low levels of normalized T-cell clonal expansion were also seen in some nonresponding patients. In partial responders in the 0.1-3.0 mg/kg groups, normalized peripheral clonal expansion was found to be among the lowest, especially among CD8+ T cells. After ivuxolimab, expanded clones were on average more numerous among CD8+ T cells than among CD4+ T cells. The antigen specificity of the clonally expanded peripheral T cells was not determined. At doses of 0.1 to 3.0 mg/kg, clonal expansion of both CD4+ and CD8+ T cells in blood was seen between baseline and week 6.

The CDR3 contains 18 residues, cysteine and phenylalanine counted. Of the read, only the CDR3 DNA is kept; its 54 bases are in frame from base 1. V trim: 1 base; J trim: 5 bases; unmatched bases: 16. Via the germline V gene, CDR1 is MDHEN and CDR2 SYDVKM. Patients with autoimmune disease history or receiving systemic immunosuppression were excluded from the trial. Peripheral blood for TCR sequencing was collected from all dose cohorts at baseline, on cycle 4 day 1, and on cycle 7 day 1. The samples were drawn from a first-in-human, open-label, multicenter phase I dose-escalation trial of ivuxolimab. Adults with locally advanced or metastatic melanoma, renal cell, hepatocellular, or head and neck squamous cell carcinoma were enrolled in the trial. Before TCR sequencing, CD4+ T cells and CD8+ T cells from peripheral blood were sorted into separate populations. For sequencing of the TCRbeta CDR3 region, genomic DNA was extracted from the sorted cells. The immunoSEQ Assay was used for sequencing of TCRbeta CDR3 regions. This immuneACCESS table, as held by TCRdb, lists in-frame sequences with V and J called but not all clones. Of the missing ones, under half trace to an unresolved V gene in checked studies; the others have no known cause. The table for this sample lists more than 70,000 clones; 84% of them were counted only once. Of the sample, 0.35% to 0.5% falls within the top ten clones.

With respect to this clone: Its binding antigen is unknown. The sample holds no much larger clone one base away, and base qualities are not on file.

Material: CD4+ or CD8+ T cells sorted from blood, obtained in a trial of the OX40 agonist ivuxolimab. The source is an adult with an advanced solid tumor such as melanoma, head and neck, liver or kidney cancer. The chain is made from TRBV28 and TRBJ1-1, and TRBD1 matches 7 of the central bases. The CDR3: CASSLSGTVKVRRTEAFF. The DNA sequence is TGTGCCAGCAGTTTATCCGGGACAGTTAAGGTGAGAAGGACTGAAGCTTTCTTT.